The rows below give T cell receptor beta chains drawn from one sample of a study of blood T cell repertoires in COVID-19. Profiled with immunoSEQ multiplex PCR; TCRdb holds only in-frame clones, not every one. This sample yields 75,000 to 95,000 clones, of which around 85% are seen a single time; 5% to 6.5% belongs to the top ten. The sample consisted of peripheral blood. All receptors come from a man between 60 and 70 years old with acute or convalescent COVID-19. Each CDR3 is given with its conserved first and last residue. The order of the fields is clone size, D gene, J gene, V gene, CDR3 protein, CDR3 DNA. A D gene is named only where the DNA matches it firmly. Rows may omit the clone size; those that give it use once, few, many or a size class.

>NA|TRBD1|TRBJ1-3|TRBV18
CASSPRPAGTAFGNTIYF
TGTGCCAGCTCACCTCGGCCCGCCGGGACAGCATTCGGAAACACCATATATTTT
>once|TRBD1|TRBJ1-3|TRBV11-2
CASSFNRGGGNTIYF
TGTGCCAGCAGCTTCAACAGGGGAGGCGGAAACACCATATATTTT
>once|TRBD1|TRBJ1-2|TRBV3-1/TRBV3-2
CASSQETGTANYGYTF
TGTGCCAGCAGCCAAGAAACCGGGACAGCTAACTATGGCTACACCTTC
>NA|TRBD2|TRBJ2-2|TRBV18
CASSPLASGNLGTGELFF
TGTGCCAGCTCACCACTCGCTAGCGGGAATCTAGGCACCGGGGAGCTGTTTTTT
>NA|TRBD1|TRBJ1-5|TRBV2
CASSDSRTGGNQPQHF
TGTGCCAGCAGTGATTCGAGGACAGGGGGTAATCAGCCCCAGCATTTT
>NA|TRBD1|TRBJ1-2|TRBV7-9
CASSPLNRGPTSYGYTF
TGTGCCAGCAGCCCCTTAAACAGGGGCCCAACTTCCTATGGCTACACCTTC
>NA|TRBD2|TRBJ2-7|TRBV7-2
CASSISGGISYEQYF
TGTGCCAGCAGCATTAGCGGGGGGATCTCCTACGAGCAGTACTTC
>NA|NA|TRBJ2-5|TRBV12-3/TRBV12-4
CASGTPQTQYF
TGTGCCAGCGGGACACCCCAAACCCAGTACTTC
>NA|NA|TRBJ1-5|TRBV4-2
CASSQEGTRGNQPQHF
TGTGCCAGCAGCCAAGAAGGCACCCGGGGCAATCAGCCCCAGCATTTT
>NA|NA|TRBJ1-1|TRBV30
CAWSGQTMNTEAFF
TGTGCCTGGAGCGGACAGACCATGAACACTGAAGCTTTCTTT
>NA|TRBD2|TRBJ2-2|TRBV30
CAWSGTSGDMNTGELFF
TGTGCCTGGAGTGGGACTAGCGGGGACATGAACACCGGGGAGCTGTTTTTT
>NA|TRBD2|TRBJ2-1|TRBV4-1
CASSQVAGGRHNEQFF
TGCGCCAGCAGCCAAGTCGCGGGGGGTCGTCACAATGAGCAGTTCTTC
>once|TRBD1|TRBJ2-2|TRBV5-1
CASSLAPGQGQWELFF
TGCGCCAGCAGCTTGGCCCCTGGACAGGGGCAATGGGAGCTGTTTTTT
>NA|NA|TRBJ1-1|TRBV4-3
CASSQGGWTEAFF
TGCGCCAGCAGCCAAGGAGGGTGGACTGAAGCTTTCTTT
>NA|NA|TRBJ1-3|TRBV6-5
CASFRSGNTIYF
TGTGCCAGCTTCCGCTCTGGAAACACCATATATTTT
>NA|TRBD2|TRBJ2-7|TRBV7-6
CASSLERLAGGEQYF
TGTGCCAGCAGCTTAGAGCGACTAGCGGGGGGCGAGCAGTACTTC
>NA|NA|TRBJ1-3|TRBV28
CASSSTTRDTIYF
TGTGCCAGCAGTTCGACTACCCGTGACACCATATATTTT
>NA|NA|TRBJ1-5|TRBV3-1/TRBV3-2
CASSQDRGQPQHF
TGTGCCAGCAGCCAAGATAGAGGGCAGCCCCAGCATTTT
>NA|TRBD1|TRBJ1-2|TRBV14
CASSQGWGQGLSYTF
TGTGCCAGCAGCCAGGGTTGGGGACAGGGTCTGAGCTACACCTTC
>NA|NA|TRBJ1-2|TRBV30
CAWSAPTVNYGYTF
TGTGCCTGGAGTGCGCCGACAGTTAACTATGGCTACACCTTC
>NA|NA|TRBJ2-3|TRBV24-1
CATSDYKTDTQYF
TGTGCCACCAGTGACTATAAGACAGATACGCAGTATTTT
>NA|NA|TRBJ1-2|TRBV11-2
CASSLDPGTPFYGYTF
TGTGCCAGCAGCTTAGATCCCGGGACACCGTTCTATGGCTACACCTTC
>NA|NA|TRBJ1-5|TRBV5-1
CASSLGAAGDQPQHF
TGCGCCAGCAGCTTGGGAGCAGCGGGCGATCAGCCCCAGCATTTT
>NA|NA|TRBJ2-3|TRBV12-3/TRBV12-4
CASRALDTQYF
TGTGCCAGCAGGGCATTGGATACGCAGTATTTT
>NA|NA|TRBJ2-3|TRBV7-2
CASSLVPVPSTDTQYF
TGTGCCAGCAGCTTAGTTCCCGTCCCTAGCACAGATACGCAGTATTTT
>NA|TRBD1|TRBJ1-4|TRBV27
CASSQQGAQGSEKLFF
TGTGCCAGCAGCCAACAGGGGGCGCAGGGAAGTGAAAAACTGTTTTTT